The 24 T cell receptor beta chains presented below share a single source sample, sequenced in a study of regulatory and conventional T cells in RAG deficiency. Sequencing was performed with immunoSEQ multiplex PCR; in TCRdb, only in-frame clones are kept and a portion is missing. The data show over 7,000 clones, about 93% seen once. Blood CD4+ CD25-high CD127-low regulatory T cells supplied the genomic DNA template. Another study also made use of these data, one on regulatory T cells. That source reports: Primers: 52 TRBV forward and 13 TRBJ reverse.

Sequences were obtained from CD127- CD25+ CD4+ Tregs sorted from blood. The receptors were sampled from a human donor in good health.

The chain employs TRBV9 and TRBJ2-1, with 7 bases that match TRBD2. CDR1 and CDR2 (germline): SGDLS, YYNGEE. The CDR3 loop spans 16 amino acids. Trimming cost V 0 bases and J 7 bases; bases outside gene matches: 10. CDR3 in DNA: TGTGCCAGCAGCGTAGCGGGGGGAGTCCTGTGGAATGAGCAGTTCTTC. Its protein is CASSVAGGVLWNEQFF.

V usage is TRBV9 and J usage is TRBJ2-3; D perhaps matches TRBD2 (5 bases). CDR1 is SGDLS, CDR2 YYNGEE, per germline. The V end lost 4 bases, the J end lost 6 bases, and 15 bases lay between the germline ends. The CDR3 covers 14 residues. Here the CDR3 reads CASSSTASIDTQYF. The CDR3 nucleotides are TGTGCCAGCAGCTCGACGGCTAGCATCGATACGCAGTATTTT.

V usage is TRBV5-6 and J usage is TRBJ2-7; a weak D match, TRBD2 (5 bases). CDR3 length: 14 amino acids. Germline V gene lookup returns CDR1 SGHDT and CDR2 YYEEEE. Trimming took 4 bases from V and 1 from J, leaving 12 bases between them. The DNA for the CDR3 is TGTGCCAGCAGCCGCCGGACGGGATCCTACGAGCAGTACTTC. Translated, it gives CASSRRTGSYEQYF.

The rearrangement joins TRBV5-1 to TRBJ1-4; 9 bases are shared with TRBD1. Germline V gene sequence: CDR1 SGHRS, CDR2 YFSETQ. Losses at the gene ends were 3 bases for V and 5 bases for J; bases not matched to a gene: 8. This CDR3 region has 16 residues. This CDR3 is CASSWGQGEGNEKLFF. The DNA of the CDR3 is TGCGCCAGCAGCTGGGGACAGGGCGAGGGAAATGAAAAACTGTTTTTT. Full variable domain (rest looked up from reference TRBV5-1 and TRBJ1-4): KAGVTQTPRYLIKTRGQQVTLSCSPISGHRSVSWYQQTPGQGLQFLFEYFSETQRNKGNFPGRFSGRQFSNSRSEMNVSTLELGDSALYLCASSWGQGEGNEKLFFGSGTQLSVL.

The chain joins TRBV30 to TRBJ2-5; TRBD2 agrees at 9 bases. This CDR3 contains 11 residues. Germline V lookup: CDR1 GTSNPN, CDR2 SVGIG (reference sequence). V gave up 4 bases and J gave up 11 bases; unmatched junction bases: 5. The CDR3 sequence is CAWTTSGRQYF. The CDR3 coding sequence is TGTGCCTGGACGACTAGCGGACGGCAGTACTTC.

This chain uses TRBV5-4 with TRBJ1-6; 7 bases match TRBD1. CDR1 is SGHNT and CDR2 is YYREEE in the germline V gene (reference sequence). The CDR3 is 15 residues long. The trim removed 5 bases at V and 6 bases at J, leaving 8 bases unmatched. CDR3 in DNA: TGTGCCAGCAGTTCCAACAGGGGAAGTAATTCACCCCTCCACTTT. Its protein is CASSSNRGSNSPLHF.

This clone has only one observation. The chain couples TRBV5-1 to TRBJ2-7, with TRBD1 identical over 8 bases. Germline loops: CDR1 SGHRS, CDR2 YFSETQ. The CDR3 is 13 residues long. The J segment lost 5 bases and the V segment lost 4 bases, leaving 5 bases of the junction unmatched. CDR3 sequence (DNA): TGCGCCAGCAGCAAGGACAGGGCCGACGAGCAGTACTTC. Translation gives CASSKDRADEQYF.

About this clone itself: Other DNA variants within this sample encode the same CDR3. The genes are TRBV10-2 and TRBJ1-2; D is perhaps TRBD1 (5 bases). Germline V lookup: CDR1 WSHSY, CDR2 SAAADI. V lost 8 bases and J lost 5, with 18 bases in between. The CDR3 is 14 amino acids. CDR3 in DNA: TGCGCCAGCGGGGGAGGGTGGCAGAAGTATGGCTACACCTTC. Amino acid sequence: CASGGGWQKYGYTF.

The genes are TRBV30 and TRBJ1-4; D ambiguous. The CDR3 length is 13 residues. Trimming stripped 2 bases from V and 1 base from J, with 5 bases between. Germline CDR1 GTSNPN, CDR2 SVGIG (reference sequence). The DNA of the CDR3 is TGTGCCTGGAGTAGAGGAACTAATGAAAAACTGTTTTTT. Translating gives CAWSRGTNEKLFF.

This clone was picked up one time. This sequence joins TRBV4-3 and TRBJ2-7; D remains ambiguous. Germline V gene lookup returns CDR1 LGHNA and CDR2 YSLEER. The CDR3 covers 13 residues. The V gene lost 4 bases and the J gene lost 3 bases, with 10 bases spanning the gap. CDR3 region: CASSPYTHYEQYF. The CDR3 DNA reads TGCGCCAGCAGCCCCTATACCCACTACGAGCAGTACTTC.

In its sample, this clone was seen once. V and J are TRBV7-9 and TRBJ2-3; tentative D call: TRBD2 (5 bases). CDR1 is SEHNR, CDR2 FQNEAQ, per germline (reference sequence). The CDR3 runs 14 residues. Trimming removed 3 bases at V and 3 bases at J, with 10 bases between. In nucleotides, the CDR3 is TGTGCCAGCAGCTTGGCTACTAGAACAGATACGCAGTATTTT. Its translation is CASSLATRTDTQYF.

The chain combines TRBV4-1 with TRBJ2-7, with 9 bases fitting TRBD2. Germline loops: CDR1 MGHRA, CDR2 YSYEKL. J was trimmed by 4 bases and V by 0 bases; bases with no gene match: 19. The CDR3 totals 20 residues. The CDR3 is CASSQDPTSDPGLARYEQYF. The CDR3 nucleotides read TGCGCCAGCAGCCAAGACCCGACATCAGATCCGGGACTAGCTCGGTACGAGCAGTACTTC.

CDR3 sequence reads: CASSHGQGNPRGYTF. The CDR3 bases are TGCGCCAGCAGCCATGGACAGGGAAACCCTAGGGGCTACACCTTC. This chain uses TRBV5-1 with TRBJ1-2; 8 bases map to TRBD1. V shed 4 bases and J 8 bases; nucleotides not matched to a gene: 13. The CDR3 length is 15 residues. CDR1 SGHRS and CDR2 YFSETQ come from the germline V gene.

This clone was seen only once. This chain connects TRBV30 to TRBJ1-2; D is uncertain. Trimming pared 3 bases from V and 0 bases from J, leaving 8 bases between. Germline CDR1 GTSNPN, CDR2 SVGIG (reference sequence). The CDR3 contains 13 residues. The CDR3 coding sequence is TGTGCCTGGAGAGCGGAGCCTAACTATGGCTACACCTTC. This codes for CAWRAEPNYGYTF.

This chain joins TRBV7-3 and TRBJ2-2, with TRBD2 identical over 11 bases. The CDR3 runs to 16 residues. The ends lost 2 bases at V and 4 bases at J; junction bases unmatched: 3. Germline V lookup: CDR1 SGHTA, CDR2 FQGTGA. This CDR3 reads CASSLVAGGRTGELFF. The CDR3, as DNA: TGTGCCAGCAGCTTAGTAGCGGGGGGGCGCACCGGGGAGCTGTTTTTT.

DNA for the CDR3: TGCGCCAGCAGCCAAGTTAATAGCGGGGGGGCCGAGACCCAGTACTTC. Its translation: CASSQVNSGGAETQYF. The chain recombines TRBV4-3 with TRBJ2-5; 11 bases agree with TRBD2. Germline CDR1 and CDR2: LGHNA and YSLEER. The CDR3 covers 16 residues. With 1 base clipped from V and 5 bases from J, the junction kept 6 bases outside the gene matches.

This clone turned up a few times. The chain uses TRBV10-3 and TRBJ1-5; no reliable D call. This CDR3 has 15 residues. V shed 0 bases and J shed 5 bases, with 11 bases lying between them. CDR1 ENHRY and CDR2 SYGVKD come from the germline V gene. The CDR3 coding sequence is TGTGCCATCAGTGAGTCCCTCGGAGTGGATCAGCCCCAGCATTTT. As protein: CAISESLGVDQPQHF.

The chain has TRBV5-4 and TRBJ2-2; TRBD2 is a possible D gene (6 bases). The CDR3 length is 18 residues. Germline CDR1 is SGHNT and CDR2 is YYREEE (reference sequence). Trimming took 3 bases from V and 1 from J, leaving 19 bases between them. The CDR3 reads CASSSGVSGLMNTGELFF. CDR3 DNA sequence: TGTGCCAGCAGCTCGGGGGTTAGTGGCCTAATGAACACCGGGGAGCTGTTTTTT. Drawing the rest from reference TRBV5-4 and TRBJ2-2, the complete variable domain is ETGVTQSPTHLIKTRGQQVTLRCSSQSGHNTVSWYQQALGQGPQFIFQYYREEENGRGNFPPRFSGLQFPNYSSELNVNALELDDSALYLCASSSGVSGLMNTGELFFGEGSRLTVL.

The gene calls are TRBV7-9 and TRBJ2-1; D remains unclear. The CDR3 contains 16 residues. CDR1 is SEHNR and CDR2 is FQNEAQ in the germline V gene (reference sequence). V dropped 6 bases and J dropped 3 bases, with 18 bases sitting between them. The CDR3 sequence is CASSRPTISLYNEQFF. CDR3 DNA sequence: TGTGCCAGCAGTCGTCCCACTATATCACTCTACAATGAGCAGTTCTTC.

This chain uses TRBV5-4 with TRBJ1-4; D uncertain. CDR3 size: 16 residues. With 1 base removed from V and 10 bases from J, the gap between germline ends came to 20 bases. The germline gives CDR1 SGHNT, CDR2 YYREEE (reference sequence). CDR3 DNA sequence: TGTGCCAGCAGCTTGAATTCTGGCGGGGTAAGAGGAAAACTGTTTTTT. It yields the protein CASSLNSGGVRGKLFF. Based on the CDR3 plus reference TRBV5-4 and TRBJ1-4, the full variable domain is ETGVTQSPTHLIKTRGQQVTLRCSSQSGHNTVSWYQQALGQGPQFIFQYYREEENGRGNFPPRFSGLQFPNYSSELNVNALELDDSALYLCASSLNSGGVRGKLFFGSGTQLSVL.

The chain recombines TRBV30 with TRBJ1-5; D call uncertain. Germline loops: CDR1 GTSNPN, CDR2 SVGIG (reference sequence). Between the trimmed V and J ends, which lost 2 bases and 7 bases, there was a span of 9 bases. The CDR3 runs 12 residues. The CDR3 DNA sequence: TGTGCCTGGAGTTCCCCACGGCAGCCCCAGCATTTT. This sequence encodes CAWSSPRQPQHF. Based on the CDR3 plus reference TRBV30 and TRBJ1-5, the full variable domain is SQTIHQWPATLVQPVGSPLSLECTVEGTSNPNLYWYRQAAGRGLQLLFYSVGIGQISSEVPQNLSASRPQDRQFILSSKKLLLSDSGFYLCAWSSPRQPQHFGDGTRLSIL.

V usage is TRBV5-1 and J usage is TRBJ1-1; D ambiguous. V shed 4 bases and J shed 5 bases, with 12 bases lying between them. Germline CDR1 and CDR2: SGHRS and YFSETQ. This CDR3 is 13 amino acids long. CDR3 sequence (DNA): TGCGCCAGCAGCACCTATCCGGGAACTGAAGCTTTCTTT. Its protein product is CASSTYPGTEAFF.

The CDR3 DNA reads as TGCGCCAGCAGCTTAGGCGGGAACACCGGGGAGCTGTTTTTT. As protein: CASSLGGNTGELFF. The rearrangement links TRBV5-1 to TRBJ2-2; D gene uncertain. Germline loops: CDR1 SGHRS, CDR2 YFSETQ. This CDR3 is built from 14 residues. Trimming stripped 2 bases from V and 1 base from J, with 6 bases between.

In its sample, this clone was seen a few times. The chain uses TRBV15 and TRBJ1-1; D perhaps matches TRBD1 (6 bases). Trimming stripped 1 base from V and 0 bases from J, with 18 bases between. The CDR3 spans 18 residues. Germline V gives CDR1 LNHNV, CDR2 YYDKDF (reference sequence). Here the CDR3 reads CATSRVAFSRGMNTEAFF. CDR3 sequence (DNA): TGTGCCACCAGCAGAGTGGCGTTCTCAAGGGGGATGAACACTGAAGCTTTCTTT. The whole variable domain, filled in from reference TRBV15 and TRBJ1-1, reads DAMVIQNPRYQVTQFGKPVTLSCSQTLNHNVMYWYQQKSSQAPKLLFHYYDKDFNNEADTPDNFQSRRPNTSFCFLDIRSPGLGDTAMYLCATSRVAFSRGMNTEAFFGQGTRLTVV.